A single T cell receptor beta chain is shown here with its context. Its antigen remains unknown. This record comes from a study of regulatory dendritic cells for organ transplantation. Study results and limitations: Memory T cells were less diverse than naive, with memory CD8+ most oligoclonal. Alloreactive memory CD8+ T cell pools varied considerably between individuals. Among resting subsets, memory CD8+ cells contained the most alloreactive clonotypes.

The protocol was immunoSEQ multiplex PCR, while the TCRdb copy is restricted to in-frame clones and leaves out a portion. The sample records 12,000 or so clones, roughly 69% being singletons. The CDR3 runs to 13 residues. CDR1 and CDR2 from the germline V gene are SGHTA and FQGTGA. V was pared by 1 base and J by 6 bases, with 10 bases between. CFSE-labeled sorted T cells met regulatory or mature dendritic cells for under 6 days. This receptor was obtained from a human donor in good health. The chain joins TRBV7-3 to TRBJ2-7; D might be TRBD1 (6 bases). The sample taken for sequencing was naive CD4+ T cells from blood cultured with regulatory dendritic cells. Stated subset: CD45RA+ naive T cells. DNA for the CDR3: TGTGCCAGCAGCTTAAACCGGGACACCGAGCAGTACTTC. Protein sequence: CASSLNRDTEQYF.